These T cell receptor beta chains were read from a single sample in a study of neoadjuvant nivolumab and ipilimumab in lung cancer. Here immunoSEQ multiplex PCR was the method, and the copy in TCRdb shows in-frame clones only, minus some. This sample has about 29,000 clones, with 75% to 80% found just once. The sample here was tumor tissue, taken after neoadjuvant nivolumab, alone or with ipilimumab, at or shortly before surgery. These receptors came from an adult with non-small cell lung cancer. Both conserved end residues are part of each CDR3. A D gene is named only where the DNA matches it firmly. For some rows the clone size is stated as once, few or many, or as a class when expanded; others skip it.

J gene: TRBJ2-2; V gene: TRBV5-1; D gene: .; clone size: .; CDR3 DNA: TGCGCCAGCAGCTCGTCCGGGTCAAACACCGGGGAGCTGTTTTTT; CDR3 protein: CASSSSGSNTGELFF
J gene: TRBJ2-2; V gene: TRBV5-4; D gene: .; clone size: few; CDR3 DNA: TGTGCCAGCAGCCCTCTGCCGGGGGTCACCGGGGAGCTGTTTTTT; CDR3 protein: CASSPLPGVTGELFF
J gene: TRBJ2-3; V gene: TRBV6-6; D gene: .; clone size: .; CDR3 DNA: TGTGCCAGCAGGACCTCTTTGACTACGCAGTATTTT; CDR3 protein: CASRTSLTTQYF
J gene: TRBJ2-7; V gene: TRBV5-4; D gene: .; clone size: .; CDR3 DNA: TGTGCCAGCAGCTTGGGCGGACACTCCTACGAGCAGTACTTC; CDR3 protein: CASSLGGHSYEQYF
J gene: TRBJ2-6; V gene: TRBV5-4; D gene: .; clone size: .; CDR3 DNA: TGTGCCAGCAGCCCGGCGTCCCGGGCCAACGTCCTGACTTTC; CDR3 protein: CASSPASRANVLTF
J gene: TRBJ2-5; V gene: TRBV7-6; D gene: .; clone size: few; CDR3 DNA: TGTGCCAGCAGCCCTTTGGGGGGGGCCGAATTTAGGAAGACCCAGTACTTC; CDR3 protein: CASSPLGGAEFRKTQYF
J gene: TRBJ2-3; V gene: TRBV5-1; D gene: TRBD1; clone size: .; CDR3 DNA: TGCGCCAGCAGCTGGGACAGGGCCACAGATACGCAGTATTTT; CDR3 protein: CASSWDRATDTQYF
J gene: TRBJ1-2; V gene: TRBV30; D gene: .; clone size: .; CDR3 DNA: TGTGCCTGGGCCGACAACAGGCCCCGGGGCTACACCTTC; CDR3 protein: CAWADNRPRGYTF
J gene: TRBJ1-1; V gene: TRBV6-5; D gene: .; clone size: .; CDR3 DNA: TGTGCCAGCAGTTCCGGACTGATCGTGAACACTGAAGCTTTCTTT; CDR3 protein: CASSSGLIVNTEAFF
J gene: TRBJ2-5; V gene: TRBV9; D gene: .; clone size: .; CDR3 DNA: TGTGCCAGCAGCCAGCAGGGAGGCCTAGAAGAGACCCAGTACTTC; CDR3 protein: CASSQQGGLEETQYF
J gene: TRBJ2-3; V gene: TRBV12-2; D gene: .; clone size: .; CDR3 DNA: TGTGCAAGTCGCTTATCTGGGCCCGGGACTAGCGGGGGGTCCCGGAGGACAGATACGCAGTATTTT; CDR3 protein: CASRLSGPGTSGGSRRTDTQYF
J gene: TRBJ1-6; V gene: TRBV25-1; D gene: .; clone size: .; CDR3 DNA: TGTGCCAGCAGTTCCGGGACAAATTCACCCCTCCACTTT; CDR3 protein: CASSSGTNSPLHF
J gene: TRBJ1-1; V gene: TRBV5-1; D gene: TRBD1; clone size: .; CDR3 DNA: TGCGCCAGCAGCTTGGGATTAGGACAGGGGAATGAAGCTTTCTTT; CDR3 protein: CASSLGLGQGNEAFF
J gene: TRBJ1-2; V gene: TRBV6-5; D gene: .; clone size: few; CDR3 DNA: TGTGCCAGCAGTTTGTTGATGGGGACTAACTATGGCTACACCTTC; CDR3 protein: CASSLLMGTNYGYTF
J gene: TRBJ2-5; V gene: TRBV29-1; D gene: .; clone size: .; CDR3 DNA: TGCAGCGTTGGCCTCCCAGGGGGGACTCAAGAGACCCAGTACTTC; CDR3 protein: CSVGLPGGTQETQYF
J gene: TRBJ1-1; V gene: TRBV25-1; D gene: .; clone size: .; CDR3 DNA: TGTGCCAGCAGTGAAATGCAGGGTTTCACTGAAGCTTTCTTT; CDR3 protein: CASSEMQGFTEAFF
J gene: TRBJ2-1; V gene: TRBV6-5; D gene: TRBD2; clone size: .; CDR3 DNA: TGTGCCAGCAGTTACTCCGCAGCGGGGGCGAGACATGAGCAGTTCTTC; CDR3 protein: CASSYSAAGARHEQFF
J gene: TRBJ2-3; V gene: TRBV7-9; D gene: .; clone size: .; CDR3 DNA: TGTGCCAGCAGCTCCCGGATTGCGGGGCCAGTGGGTGATACGCAGTATTTT; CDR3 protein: CASSSRIAGPVGDTQYF
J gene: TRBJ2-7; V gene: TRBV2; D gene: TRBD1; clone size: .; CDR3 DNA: TGTGCCAGCAGGATGACAGGGCCCTACGAGCAGTACTTC; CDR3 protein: CASRMTGPYEQYF
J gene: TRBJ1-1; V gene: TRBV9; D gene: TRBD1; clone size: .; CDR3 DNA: TGTGCCAGCAGCGTAGCGGGGACAGGGAAGGTAGCTTTCTTT; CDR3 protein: CASSVAGTGKVAFF
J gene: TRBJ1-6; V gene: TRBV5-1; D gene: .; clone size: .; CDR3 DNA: TGCGCCAGCAGCTTGGAAAAATTCTACAATTCACCCCTCCACTTT; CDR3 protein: CASSLEKFYNSPLHF
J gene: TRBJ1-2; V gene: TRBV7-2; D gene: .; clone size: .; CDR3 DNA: TGTGCCAGCAGCTTTACAGGATCCGACTATGGCTACACCTTC; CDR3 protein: CASSFTGSDYGYTF
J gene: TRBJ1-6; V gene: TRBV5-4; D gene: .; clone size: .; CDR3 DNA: TGTGCCAGCAGCCCGGGTCGCAGCTCCTATAATTCACCCCTCCACTTT; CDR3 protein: CASSPGRSSYNSPLHF
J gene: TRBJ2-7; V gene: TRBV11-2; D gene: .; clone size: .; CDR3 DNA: TGTGCCAGCAGCTTGGACTCACGAACCTACGAGCAGTACTTC; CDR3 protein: CASSLDSRTYEQYF
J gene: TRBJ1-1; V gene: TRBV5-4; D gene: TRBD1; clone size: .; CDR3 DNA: TGTGCCAGCAGCTCCCGGACAGGGGGGCAGAACACTGAAGCTTTCTTT; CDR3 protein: CASSSRTGGQNTEAFF
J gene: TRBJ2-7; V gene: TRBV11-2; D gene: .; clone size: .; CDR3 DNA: TGTGCCAGCAGCCCGGACTACCAATCCTACGAGCAGTACTTC; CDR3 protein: CASSPDYQSYEQYF
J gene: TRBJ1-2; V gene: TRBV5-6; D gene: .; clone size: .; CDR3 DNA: TGTGCCAGCAGCTTGGGTGCTAACTATGGCTACACCTTC; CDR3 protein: CASSLGANYGYTF
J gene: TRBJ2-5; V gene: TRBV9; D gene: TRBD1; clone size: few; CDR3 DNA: TGTGCCAGCAGCGCCGACAGGGGTAGGGAGACCCAGTACTTC; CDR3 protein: CASSADRGRETQYF
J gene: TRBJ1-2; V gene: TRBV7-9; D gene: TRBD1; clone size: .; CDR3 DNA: TGTGCCAGCAGCTTACCAGGTGACAGGGTTACGTATGGCTACACCTTC; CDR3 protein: CASSLPGDRVTYGYTF
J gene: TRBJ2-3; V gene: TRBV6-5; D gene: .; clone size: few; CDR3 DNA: TGTGCCAGCACCGCCCCCGGGACTGATTACCAGTATTTT; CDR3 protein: CASTAPGTDYQYF
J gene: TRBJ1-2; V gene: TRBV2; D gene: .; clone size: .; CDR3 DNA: TGTGCCAGCATATGGGGGGGCATCGGCGGCTACACCTTC; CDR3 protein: CASIWGGIGGYTF
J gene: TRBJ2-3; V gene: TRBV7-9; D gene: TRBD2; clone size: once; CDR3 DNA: TGTGCCAGCAGCTTGACTAGCGGGGGCCCCACAGATACGCAGTATTTT; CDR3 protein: CASSLTSGGPTDTQYF
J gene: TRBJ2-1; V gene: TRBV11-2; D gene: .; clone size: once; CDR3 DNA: TGTGCCAGCAGCTTAGAAGGGAATTCTCCCTACAATGAGCAGTTCTTC; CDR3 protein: CASSLEGNSPYNEQFF
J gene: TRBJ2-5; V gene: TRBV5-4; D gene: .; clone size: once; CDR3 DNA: TGTGCCAGCAGCTTGGAAGAGACCCAGTACTTC; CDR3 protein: CASSLEETQYF
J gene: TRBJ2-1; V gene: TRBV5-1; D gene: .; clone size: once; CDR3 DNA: TGCGCCAGCACCTCAGGGGAAGAATACAATGAGCAGTTCTTC; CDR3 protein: CASTSGEEYNEQFF
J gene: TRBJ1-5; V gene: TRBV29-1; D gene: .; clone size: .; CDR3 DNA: TGCAGCGTCGCACTTAATAGCAATCAGCCCCAGCATTTT; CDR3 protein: CSVALNSNQPQHF
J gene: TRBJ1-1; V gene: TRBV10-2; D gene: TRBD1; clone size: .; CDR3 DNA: TGCGCCAGCAGTACGACAGGGGAAGCTTTCTTT; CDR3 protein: CASSTTGEAFF
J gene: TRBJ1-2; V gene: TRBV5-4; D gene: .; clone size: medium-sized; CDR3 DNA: TGTGCCAGCAGCTTCGGGACGGCTAATTATGGCTACACCTTC; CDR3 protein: CASSFGTANYGYTF
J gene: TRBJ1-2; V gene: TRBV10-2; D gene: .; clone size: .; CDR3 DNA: TGCGCCAGCAGTGGGGTCGCAGTTAACTATGGCTACACCTTC; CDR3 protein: CASSGVAVNYGYTF
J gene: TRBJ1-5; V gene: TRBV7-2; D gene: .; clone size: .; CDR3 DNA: TGTGCCAGCAGCCCGAACAATCAGCCCCAGCATTTT; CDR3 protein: CASSPNNQPQHF
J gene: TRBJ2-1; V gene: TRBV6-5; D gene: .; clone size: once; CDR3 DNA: TGTGCCAGCAGACAGAGCTTTTACAATGAGCAGTTCTTC; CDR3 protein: CASRQSFYNEQFF
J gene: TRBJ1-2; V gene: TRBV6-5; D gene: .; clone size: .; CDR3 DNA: TGTGCCAGCAGTTACTCTTCAGGGTCTGGCTACACCTTC; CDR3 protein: CASSYSSGSGYTF
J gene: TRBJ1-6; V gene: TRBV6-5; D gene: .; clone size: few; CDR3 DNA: TGTGCCAGCAGTTACTCGACGGGGAATAATTCACCCCTCCACTTT; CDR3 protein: CASSYSTGNNSPLHF
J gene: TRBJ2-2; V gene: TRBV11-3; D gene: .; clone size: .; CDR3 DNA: TGTGCCAGCAGCTCCCTCGGGGGCCATGGGTCCGGGGAGCTGTTTTTT; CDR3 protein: CASSSLGGHGSGELFF
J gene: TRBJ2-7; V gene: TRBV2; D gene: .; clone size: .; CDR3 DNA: TGTGCCAGCAGTCGGGGGGCGCGTGAGCAGTACTTC; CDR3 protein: CASSRGAREQYF
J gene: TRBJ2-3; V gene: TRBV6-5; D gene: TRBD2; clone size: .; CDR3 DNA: TGTGCCAGCAGGCAACTAGCGGGGGTCGGGGATACGCAGTATTTT; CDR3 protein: CASRQLAGVGDTQYF
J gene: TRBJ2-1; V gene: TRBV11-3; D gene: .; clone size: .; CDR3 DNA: TGTGCCAGCAGCTTAGACCCGTACAATGAGCAGTTCTTC; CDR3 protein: CASSLDPYNEQFF
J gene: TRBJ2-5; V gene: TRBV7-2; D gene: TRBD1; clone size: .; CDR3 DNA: TGTGCCAGCAGCTTAACGGCCAGGGGGATGGAGACCCAGTACTTC; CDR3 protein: CASSLTARGMETQYF
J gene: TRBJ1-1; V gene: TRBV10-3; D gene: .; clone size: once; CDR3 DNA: TGTGCCATCAGTGAGTCGAACTTTAGGGGAAGCACTGAAGCTTTCTTT; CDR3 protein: CAISESNFRGSTEAFF
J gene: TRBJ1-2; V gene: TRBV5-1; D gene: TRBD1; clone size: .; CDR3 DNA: TGCGCCAGCAGCCCCGGGACAGTTGGCTACACCTTC; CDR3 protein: CASSPGTVGYTF
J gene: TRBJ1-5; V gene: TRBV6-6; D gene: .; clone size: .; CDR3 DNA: TGTGCCAGCAGTTCCGCGACCGGGAGCAATCAGCCCCAGCATTTT; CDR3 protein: CASSSATGSNQPQHF
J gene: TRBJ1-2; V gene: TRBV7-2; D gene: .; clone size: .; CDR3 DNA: TGTGCCAGCAGCTTAGTGGTTGGCAAGAACTATGGCTACACCTTC; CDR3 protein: CASSLVVGKNYGYTF
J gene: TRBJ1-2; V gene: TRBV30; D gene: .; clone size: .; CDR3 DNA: TGTGCCTGGAGGGGGCTGCTTGAGAGTAACTATGGCTACACCTTC; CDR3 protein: CAWRGLLESNYGYTF
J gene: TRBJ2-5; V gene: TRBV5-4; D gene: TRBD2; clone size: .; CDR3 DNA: TGTGCCAGCAGCTGGACTAGCGGGGTCGGTGGGGAGACCCAGTACTTC; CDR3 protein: CASSWTSGVGGETQYF
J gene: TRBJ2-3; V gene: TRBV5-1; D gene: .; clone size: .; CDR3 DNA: TGCGCCAGCAGCCTGGGGCGGGTTGGCACAGATACGCAGTATTTT; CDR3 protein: CASSLGRVGTDTQYF
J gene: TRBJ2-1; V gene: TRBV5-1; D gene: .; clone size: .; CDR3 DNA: TGCGCCAGCAGCTTGATGCAGCAGAATGAGCAGTTCTTC; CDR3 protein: CASSLMQQNEQFF
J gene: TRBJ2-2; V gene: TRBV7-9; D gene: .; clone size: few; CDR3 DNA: TGTGCCAGCAGCTCGAACACCGGGGAGCTGTTTTTT; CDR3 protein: CASSSNTGELFF
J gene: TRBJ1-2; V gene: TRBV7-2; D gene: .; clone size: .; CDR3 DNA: TGTGCCAGCAGCCCCCAGCAGGCTCGAAACTATGGCTACACCTTC; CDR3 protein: CASSPQQARNYGYTF